This T cell receptor (beta chain) came from a study of early T cells in non-severe SARS-CoV-2 infection. TCRdb reprocessed the 5' RACE reads via MiXCR and lists one record per CDR3 protein. The sample comprises around 60,000 distinct CDR3 sequences, approximately 10% of which are singletons, and less than 3.5% rests with the top ten. V dropped 2 bases and J dropped 2 bases, with 10 bases sitting between them. This CDR3 is built from 15 residues. Germline CDR1 reads MNHNS; CDR2 reads SASEGT. This clonotype turned up a few times. This receptor was taken from an adult who was a healthcare worker with PCR-confirmed SARS-CoV-2 infection or an uninfected control (not recorded which). The sequences come from whole blood, collected at baseline. The chain is built from TRBV6-1 and TRBJ1-5; no clear D. CDR3 DNA: TGTGCCAGCAGTGAAATACAGTCGGGCAATCAGCCCCAGCATTTT. Translated, it gives CASSEIQSGNQPQHF.